Reported below is one T cell receptor beta chain. Antigen unknown. Other DNA sequences in the same sample also yield this CDR3. These data originate in a study of OX40 agonist ivuxolimab in advanced cancers. Study-wide background: Patients were given ivuxolimab, an antibody that agonizes OX40 (CD134). Patients assigned to dose escalation were diagnosed with hepatocellular carcinoma, melanoma, renal cell or head and neck cancer. Patients with prior anti-PD-1, anti-PD-L1 or anti-CTLA-4 therapy were eligible; 40% had some.

The germline CDR1 and CDR2 sequences are SGHRS and YFSETQ. Trimming stripped 0 bases from V and 2 bases from J, with 8 bases between. This CDR3 is 14 amino acids long. Libraries were prepared by immunoSEQ multiplex PCR; TCRdb keeps only in-frame clonotypes and omits some of them. Seen here are 60,000 to 75,000 clones, about 80% observed once, and the top ten hold roughly 1.2%. Study-wide results and limits: The 0.1-3.0 mg/kg partial responders had among the lowest clonal expansion.

Here the sequenced sample was CD4+ or CD8+ T cells sorted from blood, taken in a trial of the OX40 agonist ivuxolimab. This chain uses TRBV5-1 with TRBJ2-5; D possibly uses TRBD1 or TRBD2 (5 bases each). This TCR was sampled from an adult with an advanced solid tumor such as melanoma, head and neck, liver or kidney cancer. CDR3: CASSLGGWQETQYF. As DNA, the CDR3 is TGCGCCAGCAGCTTGGGGGGGTGGCAAGAGACCCAGTACTTC. The entire variable domain, with the rest obtained from reference TRBV5-1 and TRBJ2-5, is as follows: KAGVTQTPRYLIKTRGQQVTLSCSPISGHRSVSWYQQTPGQGLQFLFEYFSETQRNKGNFPGRFSGRQFSNSRSEMNVSTLELGDSALYLCASSLGGWQETQYFGPGTRLLVL.